The 23 T cell receptor beta chains reported below all come from one sample, sequenced in a study of cytomegalovirus exposure and HLA in healthy donors. It was with 60 Vbeta and 13 Jbeta primers that the PCR ran. Clones were sequenced by immunoSEQ multiplex PCR, and TCRdb holds only the in-frame ones, with some missing. Here the sample spans about 130,000 clones, 70% to 80% being singletons. Sequenced input: PBMCs. The receptors here all came from a man aged 25-45 years in good health and CMV-seronegative.

The chain carries TRBV25-1 and TRBJ2-7, with D perhaps matching TRBD1 (6 bases). The CDR3 loop spans 16 amino acids. Trimming shortened V by 4 bases and J by 4 bases, and 20 bases separated the two germline ends. Germline V gene lookup returns CDR1 MGHDK and CDR2 SYGVNS. The CDR3: CASSAKTGIKFYEQYF. The CDR3 bases are TGTGCCAGCAGTGCTAAAACAGGGATAAAATTTTACGAGCAGTACTTC.

Only one count was recorded for this clone. The chain employs TRBV2 and TRBJ2-2; TRBD1 matches 11 bases. Germline V lookup: CDR1 SNHLY, CDR2 FYNNEI. V was clipped by 7 bases and J by 6 bases; unmatched bases: 7. CDR3 size: 15 residues. CDR3 protein: CASISGTGGPGELFF. CDR3 bases: TGTGCCAGCATATCCGGGACAGGGGGACCCGGGGAGCTGTTTTTT.

The rearrangement links TRBV18 to TRBJ2-6, with 7 bases lining up with TRBD1. The CDR3 length is 21 residues. The V gene's germline CDR1 is KGHSH and CDR2 LQKENI. V dropped 4 bases and J dropped 1; count of bases not matched to a gene: 19. The CDR3 nucleotides read TGTGCCAGCTCACGGATAGGACTCGCCGGGACAGATTCATCTGGGGCCAACGTCCTGACTTTC. This encodes CASSRIGLAGTDSSGANVLTF.

The rearrangement links TRBV28 to TRBJ1-6; a weak D match, TRBD1 (6 bases). The germline gives CDR1 MDHEN, CDR2 SYDVKM. Trimming took off 6 bases at V and 7 bases at J, with 10 bases between the two ends. The CDR3 extends over 13 amino acids. The CDR3 spells CASRGAGNSPLHF. The CDR3 DNA sequence: TGTGCCAGCAGGGGGGCTGGAAATTCACCCCTCCACTTT.

The table lists this clone with a count of one. The V call is TRBV19, the J call TRBJ1-2; TRBD1 might be the D (5 bases). CDR3 size: 14 residues. The germline gives CDR1 LNHDA, CDR2 SQIVND (reference sequence). Trimming took 4 bases from V and 4 from J, leaving 13 bases between them. CDR3 region: CASSTLTATYGYTF. The DNA of the CDR3 is TGTGCCAGTAGTACCTTGACAGCAACCTATGGCTACACCTTC. The whole variable domain, filled in from reference TRBV19 and TRBJ1-2, reads DGGITQSPKYLFRKEGQNVTLSCEQNLNHDAMYWYRQDPGQGLRLIYYSQIVNDFQKGDIAEGYSVSREKKESFPLTVTSAQKNPTAFYLCASSTLTATYGYTFGSGTRLTVV.

The chain has TRBV28 and TRBJ2-1, with TRBD2 identical over 9 bases. V was pared by 7 bases and J by 4 bases, with 5 bases of the junction left unmatched. This CDR3 spans 14 amino acids. Germline V CDR1 and CDR2: MDHEN, SYDVKM. The CDR3 nucleotides are TGTGCCAGCACCCGACTAGCGGCGTACAATGAGCAGTTCTTC. Protein: CASTRLAAYNEQFF.

The chain is built from TRBV21-1 and TRBJ2-7; the D call of TRBD1 is as the table states it, not checked on the DNA. TRBV21-1 is an annotated pseudogene. The CDR3 sequence is 16 residues long. The CDR3 region is CASSKGGDRGTYEQYF. The CDR3 DNA reads as TGTGCCAGCAGCAAGGGAGGGGACAGGGGTACCTACGAGCAGTACTTC.

This clone was seen more than once but under ten times. In DNA form, the CDR3 reads TGTGCCAGCAGCGCAACCAATTACTTGGGCGATGAGCAGTTCTTC. Protein: CASSATNYLGDEQFF. The chain couples TRBV6-1 to TRBJ2-1; D ambiguous. The germline V gene has CDR1 MNHNS and CDR2 SASEGT. Trimming removed 6 bases at V and 8 bases at J, with 20 bases between. The CDR3 is made up of 15 amino acids.

The rearrangement uses TRBV9 and TRBJ1-3; D is unresolved. Germline CDR1 and CDR2: SGDLS and YYNGEE. The V end lost 0 bases, the J end lost 9 bases, and 13 bases lay between the germline ends. This CDR3 contains 14 residues. CDR3 sequence reads: CASSVVSGFSTIYF. CDR3 nucleotides: TGTGCCAGCAGCGTAGTTTCCGGGTTTAGCACCATATATTTT.

This chain links TRBV7-2 with TRBJ2-1; no clear D gene. The V end was cut by 5 bases, the J end by 0 bases, with 5 bases between. This CDR3 spans 13 amino acids. Looked up from germline, CDR1 is SGHTA and CDR2 is FQGNSA. CDR3 loop: CASSLSSYNEQFF. CDR3 coding DNA: TGTGCCAGCAGCCTCAGCTCCTACAATGAGCAGTTCTTC.

The CDR3 sequence: CASSYFSASSYNEQFF. The CDR3 region has the DNA TGCGCCAGCAGCTATTTTAGCGCTAGCTCCTACAATGAGCAGTTCTTC. This chain uses TRBV5-1 with TRBJ2-1; D is perhaps TRBD2 (5 bases). The V gene's germline CDR1 is SGHRS and CDR2 YFSETQ. V lost 3 bases to trimming and J lost 0 bases, with 13 bases between them. CDR3 size: 16 residues.

This chain uses TRBV5-4 with TRBJ2-7; the match to TRBD2 covers 8 bases. From germline, CDR1 is SGHNT and CDR2 YYREEE (reference sequence). The CDR3 consists of 15 residues. Unmatched junction bases numbered 8, after V lost 4 bases and J lost 2 bases. This chain's CDR3 is CASSVARGLAYEQYF. The DNA of the CDR3 is TGTGCCAGCAGCGTAGCCCGGGGACTAGCCTACGAGCAGTACTTC.

The gene calls are TRBV27 and TRBJ2-5; D may be TRBD2 (5 bases). Germline loops: CDR1 MNHEY, CDR2 SMNVEV (reference sequence). The ends were cut back, 4 bases at V and 9 bases at J, with 15 bases in the middle. The CDR3 length is 13 residues. The CDR3 DNA reads as TGTGCCAGCAGTTCGACCCCTTTGCGGGCCCAGTACTTC. Its protein is CASSSTPLRAQYF.

This clone was picked up a small number of times. The V call is TRBV6-5, the J call TRBJ1-3; 8 bases are shared with TRBD1. The CDR3 runs 14 residues. CDR1 and CDR2 from the germline V gene are MNHEY and SVGAGI. V lost 5 bases to trimming and J lost 4 bases; unmatched junction nucleotides: 4. The chain's CDR3 is CASSPTGDGNTIYF. CDR3 nucleotide sequence: TGTGCCAGCAGTCCGACAGGGGACGGAAACACCATATATTTT.

This rearrangement joins TRBV5-1 to TRBJ2-5, with 7 nucleotides matching TRBD1. The DNA end favors TRBJ2-7, so the J call may be wrong. Germline CDR1 SGHRS, CDR2 YFSETQ. This CDR3 region has 15 residues. CDR3 region: CASSFYRGQGSEQYF. The CDR3 region has the DNA TGCGCCAGCAGCTTTTACAGGGGTCAAGGTTCCGAGCAGTACTTC.

The chain uses TRBV7-7 and TRBJ2-1; the D is unclear. Trimming took off 1 base at V and 7 bases at J, with 8 bases between the two ends. The germline gives CDR1 SSHAT, CDR2 FNYEAQ (reference sequence). This CDR3 has 13 residues. CDR3 residues: CASSLDYPNEQFF. The CDR3 nucleotides read TGTGCCAGCAGCTTAGATTATCCGAATGAGCAGTTCTTC.

The chain links TRBV11-3 to TRBJ1-1; D perhaps matches TRBD1 (5 bases). The length of the CDR3 is 14 residues. Trimming took off 3 bases at V and 0 bases at J, with 8 bases between the two ends. CDR1 is SGHNT and CDR2 is YENEEA in the germline V gene. The CDR3 DNA follows: TGTGCCAGCAGCTTTGGGGGGGTGAACACTGAAGCTTTCTTT. Protein product: CASSFGGVNTEAFF.

The chain carries TRBV14 and TRBJ1-2; D is undetermined. Deletions cut 0 bases from V and 8 bases from J, with 13 bases between. The CDR3 loop spans 14 amino acids. CDR1 and CDR2 (germline): SGHDN, FVKESK. CDR3 protein: CASSQDWMSGGYTF. CDR3 bases: TGTGCCAGCAGCCAAGATTGGATGTCGGGGGGCTACACCTTC.

This clone occurred once. The chain is built from TRBV6-1 and TRBJ1-6; maybe TRBD1 (5 bases). V was pared by 6 bases and J by 10 bases, with 19 bases between. Per the germline V gene, CDR1 is MNHNS and CDR2 is SASEGT. This CDR3 is built from 15 residues. The CDR3 protein is CASRGEATRLSPLHF. Here the CDR3 DNA reads TGTGCCAGCAGGGGGGAGGCAACCCGGCTGTCACCCCTCCACTTT.

The chain links TRBV7-9 to TRBJ2-3; possible D gene TRBD2, 5 bases. Per germline, CDR1 SEHNR and CDR2 FQNEAQ (reference sequence). The length of the CDR3 is 13 residues. Trimming took off 2 bases at V and 10 bases at J, with 13 bases between the two ends. The CDR3 sequence: CASSLLGEDSQYF. The CDR3 bases are TGTGCCAGCAGCTTATTGGGTGAGGACTCGCAGTATTTT.

The V call is TRBV30, the J call TRBJ2-5, with D possibly TRBD1 on 6 matching bases. Germline-derived CDR1 and CDR2 are GTSNPN and SVGIG (reference sequence). Trimming pared 3 bases from V and 2 bases from J, leaving 10 bases between. The CDR3 spans 13 residues. The CDR3 DNA reads as TGTGCCTGGAGAACACAGGGACAAGAGACCCAGTACTTC. It specifies CAWRTQGQETQYF.

The V call is TRBV28, the J call TRBJ2-7; TRBD1 matches 9 bases. The CDR3 is 15 residues long. Germline-derived CDR1 and CDR2 are MDHEN and SYDVKM. J was trimmed by 2 bases and V by 4 bases; bases with no gene match: 6. The chain's CDR3 is CASSSGQGSTYEQYF. Here the CDR3 DNA reads TGTGCCAGCAGTTCTGGACAGGGGAGTACCTACGAGCAGTACTTC.

This chain links TRBV29-1 with TRBJ2-7; 7 bases are a match to TRBD2. The CDR3 has 13 amino acids. The junction had 6 bases not matched to a gene; V was cut back by 7 bases and J by 0 bases. The germline V gene has CDR1 SQVTM and CDR2 ANQGSEA. The CDR3 here is CSALLASSYEQYF. The CDR3 DNA reads as TGCAGCGCGTTACTAGCGTCCTCCTACGAGCAGTACTTC.